The 5 T cell receptor beta chains presented below share a single source sample, sequenced in a study of cytotoxic CD8 clonotypes in ibrutinib-treated CLL. The method was immunoSEQ multiplex PCR; TCRdb's version includes in-frame clones alone and lacks a portion of them. This repertoire shows around 250,000 clones, under 75% found once; its top ten account for 15%. Sequenced here: PBMCs, sampled after 24 months of ibrutinib treatment. The origin of the receptors is a human donor with chronic lymphocytic leukemia.

This clone came up once. The chain carries TRBV19 and TRBJ2-1, with 11 bases lining up with TRBD2. The CDR3 is 15 residues long. The V segment lost 4 bases and the J segment 3 bases; nucleotides outside the gene matches: 2. Germline values: CDR1 LNHDA, CDR2 SQIVND (reference sequence). CDR3 coding DNA: TGTGCCAGTAGTAAGACTAGCGGGGACTACAATGAGCAGTTCTTC. The encoded protein is CASSKTSGDYNEQFF.

Here the CDR3 reads CASRNFPGLAGGRETQYF. For the CDR3, the DNA is TGTGCCAGCAGAAATTTCCCGGGACTAGCGGGAGGGCGAGAGACCCAGTACTTC. The J gene is TRBJ2-5, the V gene TRBV11-2; 16 nucleotides line up with TRBD2. The CDR3 sequence is 18 residues long. With V trimmed by 6 bases and J by 4 bases, 11 bases remained unmatched. Germline CDR1 SGHAT, CDR2 FQNNGV.

The J gene is TRBJ2-2, the V gene TRBV15, with D perhaps TRBD1 (6 bases). The CDR3 length is 16 residues. With 3 bases removed from V and 5 bases from J, the gap between germline ends came to 16 bases. Germline loops: CDR1 LNHNV, CDR2 YYDKDF (reference sequence). DNA of the CDR3: TGTGCCACCAGCAGGGGGGACATTGGGGCTACCGGGGAGCTGTTTTTT. This gives the protein CATSRGDIGATGELFF.

The chain joins TRBV19 to TRBJ2-1; D may be TRBD2 (6 bases). The CDR3 consists of 17 residues. Trimming left V 7 bases short and J 3 bases short, with 22 bases between. Germline assignment: CDR1 LNHDA and CDR2 SQIVND (reference sequence). In DNA form, the CDR3 reads TGTGCCAGTATGGGACTCCCCCAGTTCGGAATCTACAATGAGCAGTTCTTC. Its translation: CASMGLPQFGIYNEQFF. Combining the CDR3 with reference TRBV19 and TRBJ2-1 gives the whole variable domain DGGITQSPKYLFRKEGQNVTLSCEQNLNHDAMYWYRQDPGQGLRLIYYSQIVNDFQKGDIAEGYSVSREKKESFPLTVTSAQKNPTAFYLCASMGLPQFGIYNEQFFGPGTRLTVL.

The V and J genes are TRBV5-6 and TRBJ2-5; TRBD1 is a possible D gene (6 bases). The CDR3 is 14 amino acids. Germline loops: CDR1 SGHDT, CDR2 YYEEEE. V gave up 4 bases and J gave up 5 bases, with 15 bases separating them. CDR3 residues: CASSPGQGWETQYF. CDR3 sequence (DNA): TGTGCCAGCAGCCCTGGTCAGGGGTGGGAGACCCAGTACTTC.